This T cell receptor beta chain was retrieved from a study of blood T cell dynamics during melanoma immunotherapy. Overall study findings and caveats: PBMC repertoires of eventual disease-control patients split at W3 into clonality or diversity gains. The study could not tell melanoma-specific clones from general immune activation.

TCRdb keeps only in-frame clones here, not all; method: immunoSEQ multiplex PCR. The sample comprises about 13,000 clones, over 85% of which are singletons, and approximately 3.3% rests with the top ten. Regarding time point: pre-treatment baseline. Sampling occurred pretreatment (T0) and at week 3 (W3), after cycle one of checkpoint blockade. Apart from a couple of fast progressors, RECIST 1.1 response was judged 12 weeks post-infusion. Concerning this clone itself: Its antigen is currently unknown.

The CDR3 has 16 amino acids. The V and J ends lost 5 bases and 2 bases, in that order; junction bases with no gene match: 8. Germline lookup yields CDR1 MNHEY and CDR2 SMNVEV (reference sequence). The chain employs TRBV27 and TRBJ2-1; 8 bases match TRBD2. The sample was blood, taken from a patient treated with checkpoint blockade. This TCR came from a human donor with melanoma. This chain's CDR3 is CASSIASGGAYNEQFF. The CDR3 DNA is TGTGCCAGCAGTATAGCGTCCGGGGGGGCCTACAATGAGCAGTTCTTC.